The 26 T cell receptor beta chains below were found in one sample sequenced in a study of regulatory T cells in long-lasting Graves disease. Noted time point: newly diagnosed GD, antithyroid drugs for less than 3 months. Following extraction of RNA from PBMCs, that RNA was used to make the TCR library. Arm-PCR with iRepertoire HTBI primers amplified the CDR3 regions for these TCR beta libraries. TCRdb processed the multiplex PCR reads anew with MiXCR; each CDR3 protein has one entry. The profile shows a few hundred thousand distinct CDR3 sequences, around 15% of them singletons. The sample also formed part of further work on T cells in Graves' hyperthyroidism and ophthalmopathy.

Material: peripheral blood mononuclear cells (PBMCs), obtained at new diagnosis, from a patient treated with antithyroid drugs. These receptors were taken from a woman aged 50 to 60 with Graves disease.

In its sample, this clonotype was seen many times. This chain joins TRBV5-1 and TRBJ2-7, with no clear D. Deletions cut 3 bases from V and 1 base from J, with 11 bases between. Germline lookup yields CDR1 SGHRS and CDR2 YFSETQ. This CDR3 contains 14 residues. The CDR3 region is CASSSAERSYEQYF. CDR3 coding DNA: TGCGCCAGCAGCTCGGCGGAGAGATCCTACGAGCAGTACTTC.

This clonotype was seen repeatedly, ten times or more. The chain has TRBV7-2 and TRBJ2-3; possibly TRBD2 for D (5 bases). The CDR3 is 16 residues long. Trimming left V 1 base short and J 7 bases short, with 18 bases between. Germline CDR1 reads SGHTA; CDR2 reads FQGNSA. The CDR3 DNA reads as TGTGCCAGCAGCTTAGAATTGAGTCTAGCTTCTTATACGCAGTATTTT. Encoded protein: CASSLELSLASYTQYF. The entire variable domain, with the rest obtained from reference TRBV7-2 and TRBJ2-3, is as follows: GAGVSQSPSNKVTEKGKDVELRCDPISGHTALYWYRQSLGQGLEFLIYFQGNSAPDKSGLPSDRFSAERTGGSVSTLTIQRTQQEDSAVYLCASSLELSLASYTQYFGPGTRLTVL.

This clonotype was recorded at least ten times. The chain uses TRBV28 and TRBJ2-7, with unresolved D. This CDR3 is built from 15 residues. Germline CDR1 is MDHEN and CDR2 is SYDVKM. V shed 5 bases and J shed 0 bases, with 14 bases lying between them. The CDR3 coding sequence is TGTGCCAGCAGTACGTCAGCTAGTTTCTCCTACGAGCAGTACTTC. This codes for CASSTSASFSYEQYF.

This clonotype was observed many times. This chain joins TRBV12-5 and TRBJ2-7; 7 positions match TRBD1. V dropped 6 bases and J dropped 4; count of bases not matched to a gene: 12. Germline-derived CDR1 and CDR2 are LGHNT and FRNRAP. CDR3 length equals 15 residues. The CDR3: CASGPLDRIAYEQYF. The CDR3 coding sequence is TGTGCTAGTGGACCCCTGGACAGGATAGCATACGAGCAGTACTTC.

A remark on this clonotype: Possible read error: a much larger clone is one base away. The chain is built from TRBV7-2 and TRBJ2-3; 7 bases line up with TRBD2. The DNA end is more similar to TRBJ2-5, so the J call may be wrong. The V gene's germline CDR1 is SGHTA and CDR2 FQGNSA. CDR3 length: 14 residues. CDR3 in DNA: TGTGCCAGCAGCCCGAAAATTAGCGGGGAGACCCAGTACTTC. Residues: CASSPKISGETQYF.

This clonotype showed up just a few times. J is TRBJ2-2 and V is TRBV27; 8 bases fit TRBD2. With 4 bases clipped from V and 4 bases from J, the junction kept 5 bases outside the gene matches. CDR1 and CDR2 (germline): MNHEY, SMNVEV (reference sequence). This CDR3 has 15 residues. CDR3: CASSWREVPTGELFF. The CDR3 nucleotides read TGTGCCAGCAGTTGGCGGGAGGTACCCACCGGGGAGCTGTTTTTT.

This clonotype was observed a handful of times. This sequence joins TRBV25-1 and TRBJ2-7, with 7 bases fitting TRBD1. The CDR3 contains 14 residues. CDR1 is MGHDK and CDR2 is SYGVNS in the germline V gene. The V and J ends lost 7 bases and 6 bases, in that order; junction bases with no gene match: 12. CDR3 loop: CASTLGTVGGEQYF. The CDR3 DNA follows: TGTGCCAGCACCCTCGGGACAGTCGGCGGCGAGCAGTACTTC.

This clonotype was picked up a small number of times. The chain combines TRBV10-3 with TRBJ2-2; possibly TRBD2 for D (5 bases). The CDR3 has 13 amino acids. Germline V lookup: CDR1 ENHRY, CDR2 SYGVKD. The ends were cut back, 6 bases at V and 4 bases at J, with 9 bases in the middle. CDR3 bases: TGTGCCATCAGGGACGAGGGCACCGGGGAGCTGTTTTTT. Amino acids: CAIRDEGTGELFF.

This clonotype was counted between two and nine times. V usage is TRBV20-1 and J usage is TRBJ2-7; D remains ambiguous. The ends were cut back, 3 bases at V and 2 bases at J, with 14 bases in the middle. Germline V lookup: CDR1 DFQATT, CDR2 SNEGSKA (reference sequence). This CDR3 has 14 amino acids. The chain's CDR3 is CSARGMTGPYEQYF. CDR3 bases: TGCAGTGCTAGGGGGATGACCGGCCCCTACGAGCAGTACTTC.

There are a few counts of this clonotype. The chain employs TRBV20-1 and TRBJ2-3; 8 bases match TRBD1. CDR1 DFQATT and CDR2 SNEGSKA come from the germline V gene (reference sequence). Trimming took 0 bases from V and 2 from J; bases not matched to a gene: 7. This CDR3 contains 16 residues. The CDR3 reads CSARDPAGGYTDTQYF. CDR3 bases: TGCAGTGCTAGAGATCCCGCAGGGGGCTACACAGATACGCAGTATTTT.

This clonotype was recorded many times. V usage is TRBV12-3 or TRBV12-4 and J usage is TRBJ2-2, with TRBD2 matching over 9 bases. V shed 6 bases, J shed 6 bases, and the junction held 5 bases outside the gene matches. The CDR3 runs to 14 residues. CDR3 in amino acids: CASSLGTSPGELFF. Here the CDR3 DNA reads TGTGCCAGCAGCCTCGGGACTAGCCCCGGGGAGCTGTTTTTT.

The rearrangement joins TRBV28 to TRBJ2-5; 9 bases agree with TRBD1. J was trimmed by 3 bases and V by 0 bases; bases with no gene match: 8. The CDR3 extends over 17 amino acids. In germline, CDR1 is MDHEN, CDR2 SYDVKM. Here the CDR3 DNA reads TGTGCCAGCAGTTTATGGGGACCCGGGACAGGGAAAGAGACCCAGTACTTC. As protein: CASSLWGPGTGKETQYF.

The chain recombines TRBV7-9 with TRBJ2-2; tentatively, D is TRBD1 (5 bases). The CDR3 contains 14 residues. CDR1 is SEHNR, CDR2 FQNEAQ, per germline (reference sequence). Trimming stripped 5 bases from V and 5 bases from J, with 12 bases between. The chain's CDR3 is CASSPQGVTGELFF. DNA for the CDR3: TGTGCCAGCAGCCCTCAGGGCGTAACCGGGGAGCTGTTTTTT.

V is TRBV10-3 and J is TRBJ2-1; 13 nucleotides line up with TRBD2. V lost 5 bases, J lost 3 bases, and 4 bases stayed unmatched. The CDR3 spans 16 residues. Germline V gene data show CDR1 as ENHRY and CDR2 as SYGVKD. CDR3 DNA sequence: TGTGCCATCAGTATAGGACTAGCGGGAGACTACAATGAGCAGTTCTTC. This encodes CAISIGLAGDYNEQFF.

This clonotype was found many times. The junction departs from the called germline gene at one end, perhaps through a read error. The CDR3 sequence is CASSLEGVPFWF. The CDR3 bases are TGTGCCAGCAGCTTAGAAGGGGTCCCCTTCTGGTTC. J is TRBJ2-7 and V is TRBV7-9; D may be TRBD1 (5 bases). Germline V CDR1 and CDR2: SEHNR, FQNEAQ (reference sequence). The CDR3 length is 12 residues.

The V call is TRBV19, the J call TRBJ2-5; 9 positions agree with TRBD1. CDR3 length: 15 residues. In germline, CDR1 is LNHDA, CDR2 SQIVND (reference sequence). Trimming took 1 base from V and 3 from J; bases not matched to a gene: 3. The CDR3, as DNA: TGTGCCAGTAGTATAGGGGGACAGGGAGAAGAGACCCAGTACTTC. Protein sequence: CASSIGGQGEETQYF.

This clonotype has a handful of counts. This chain connects TRBV30 to TRBJ2-1; tentative D call: TRBD1 (5 bases). CDR1 is GTSNPN, CDR2 SVGIG, per germline (reference sequence). With 3 bases removed from V and 4 bases from J, the gap between germline ends came to 28 bases. This CDR3 is 19 amino acids long. CDR3 sequence (DNA): TGTGCCTGGAGGGTCCCGTGGTACAGGACCAGTCCTGGGTACAATGAGCAGTTCTTC. This encodes CAWRVPWYRTSPGYNEQFF.

This clonotype turned up a few times. This rearrangement joins TRBV9 to TRBJ2-1; 8 positions agree with TRBD2. Germline CDR1 is SGDLS and CDR2 is YYNGEE. V trimming: 5 bases; J trimming: 6 bases; junction bases outside the gene matches: 4. This CDR3 contains 13 residues. The CDR3 bases are TGTGCCAGCAGTGCCGGGGGGGGCAATGAGCAGTTCTTC. Its translation: CASSAGGGNEQFF.

This clonotype appeared many times. This chain uses TRBV30 with TRBJ2-1; 10 nucleotides match TRBD2. The V segment lost 3 bases and the J segment 10 bases; nucleotides outside the gene matches: 9. The CDR3 is 14 amino acids. CDR1 is GTSNPN, CDR2 SVGIG, per germline (reference sequence). CDR3 DNA: TGTGCCTGGAGAGCCAGCGGGAGGGCCCTGGAGCAGTTCTTC. Translating gives CAWRASGRALEQFF. Variable domain in full (rest from reference TRBV30 and TRBJ2-1): SQTIHQWPATLVQPVGSPLSLECTVEGTSNPNLYWYRQAAGRGLQLLFYSVGIGQISSEVPQNLSASRPQDRQFILSSKKLLLSDSGFYLCAWRASGRALEQFFGPGTRLTVL.

At least ten counts were recorded for this clonotype. The CDR3 sequence: CSAPRTSGSYEQYF. DNA for the CDR3: TGCAGTGCGCCCCGGACTAGCGGGAGCTACGAGCAGTACTTC. The rearrangement joins TRBV20-1 to TRBJ2-7, with 13 bases lining up with TRBD2. Germline assignment: CDR1 DFQATT and CDR2 SNEGSKA (reference sequence). J gave up 3 bases and V 6 bases, and 5 bases lay outside the gene matches. This CDR3 has 14 residues.

DNA for the CDR3: TGTGCCAGCAGTGAATATACAGGGGGGGCAGATACGCAGTATTTT. As protein: CASSEYTGGADTQYF. V is TRBV25-1 and J is TRBJ2-3; weak D call: TRBD1 (8 bases). Trimming took 0 bases from V and 4 from J, leaving 11 bases between them. The CDR3 is 15 amino acids. In germline, CDR1 is MGHDK, CDR2 SYGVNS.

This clonotype was seen many times. The chain links TRBV12-3 or TRBV12-4 to TRBJ2-7; D ambiguous. There are 15 residues in the CDR3. Trimming removed 2 bases from V and 0 bases from J, with 11 bases in between. This CDR3 reads CASSLRSASSYEQYF. The CDR3 DNA is TGTGCCAGCAGTTTAAGGTCAGCGTCCTCCTACGAGCAGTACTTC.

This clonotype was detected a few times. The chain joins TRBV12-3 or TRBV12-4 to TRBJ2-1, with 8 bases aligning to TRBD1. The CDR3 covers 14 residues. With 7 bases clipped from V and 4 bases from J, the junction kept 6 bases outside the gene matches. The chain's CDR3 is CASNPGQVYNEQFF. The CDR3 DNA is TGTGCCAGCAACCCGGGACAGGTATACAATGAGCAGTTCTTC.

This clonotype appeared many times. The genes are TRBV2 and TRBJ1-5; D uncertain. Germline CDR1 and CDR2: SNHLY and FYNNEI. This CDR3 spans 18 amino acids. The V end lost 7 bases, the J end lost 1 base, and 23 bases lay between the germline ends. The CDR3 is CASIIYVPGGVSNQPQHF. In DNA form, the CDR3 reads TGTGCCAGCATTATTTACGTCCCCGGCGGGGTAAGCAATCAGCCCCAGCATTTT.

This clonotype was seen many times. The chain uses TRBV5-1 and TRBJ2-3; TRBD2 might be the D (6 bases). The V gene's germline CDR1 is SGHRS and CDR2 YFSETQ. V shed 4 bases and J shed 2 bases, with 17 bases lying between them. The CDR3 totals 16 residues. Written as DNA, the CDR3 is TGCGCCAGCAGCAAACTGAGGACGGGGGACACAGATACGCAGTATTTT. Translated: CASSKLRTGDTDTQYF.

The chain carries TRBV12-3 or TRBV12-4 and TRBJ2-5; D is perhaps TRBD2 (6 bases). The CDR3 contains 14 residues. V lost 6 bases and J 2 bases, leaving 13 bases between the germline ends. Written as DNA, the CDR3 is TGTGCCAGCAGGACCTCTGCGGGACAAGAGACCCAGTACTTC. This encodes CASRTSAGQETQYF.